This T cell receptor (beta chain) stems from a study of T cells in localized non-small cell lung cancer. The CDR3 contains 15 residues. Germline CDR1 and CDR2: MNHEY and SMNVEV (reference sequence). V lost 4 bases to trimming and J lost 5 bases; unmatched junction nucleotides: 5. Sequencing was performed with immunoSEQ multiplex PCR; in TCRdb, only in-frame clones are kept and a portion is missing. The repertoire includes about 79,000 clones, roughly 86% of them detected once, and around an eighth sits in the top ten. The sequence came from a female donor aged 60 or older with stage I lung adenocarcinoma. The V and J genes are TRBV27 and TRBJ1-2, with TRBD1 matching 12 bases. Sample: peripheral blood, taken before any cancer treatment. For the CDR3, the DNA is TGTGCCAGCAGTTCCGGGACAGGGGGCGTTTATGGCTACACCTTC. The encoded protein is CASSSGTGGVYGYTF.